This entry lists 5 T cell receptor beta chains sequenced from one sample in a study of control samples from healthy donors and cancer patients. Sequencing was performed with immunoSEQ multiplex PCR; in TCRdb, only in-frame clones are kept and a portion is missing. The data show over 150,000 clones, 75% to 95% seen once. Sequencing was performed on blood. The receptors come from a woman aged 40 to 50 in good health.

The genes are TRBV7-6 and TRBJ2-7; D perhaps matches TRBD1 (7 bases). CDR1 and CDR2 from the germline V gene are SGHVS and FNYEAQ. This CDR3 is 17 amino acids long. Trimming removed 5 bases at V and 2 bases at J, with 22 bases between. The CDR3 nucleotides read TGTGCCAGCAGCCCGGGGGCAATACAGGGGCCGACCTACGAGCAGTACTTC. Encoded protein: CASSPGAIQGPTYEQYF.

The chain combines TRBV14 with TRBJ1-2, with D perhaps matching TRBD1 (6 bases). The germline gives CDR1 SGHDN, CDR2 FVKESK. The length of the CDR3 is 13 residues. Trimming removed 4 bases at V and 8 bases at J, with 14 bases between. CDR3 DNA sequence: TGTGCCAGCAGCCCCATCTTCCAGGGGGGCTACACCTTC. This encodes CASSPIFQGGYTF.

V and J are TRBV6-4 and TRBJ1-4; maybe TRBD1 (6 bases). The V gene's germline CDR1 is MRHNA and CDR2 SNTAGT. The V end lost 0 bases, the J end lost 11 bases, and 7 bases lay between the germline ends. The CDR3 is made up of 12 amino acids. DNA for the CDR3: TGTGCCAGCAGTGACTCGGGGGGCAAACTGTTTTTT. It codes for CASSDSGGKLFF.

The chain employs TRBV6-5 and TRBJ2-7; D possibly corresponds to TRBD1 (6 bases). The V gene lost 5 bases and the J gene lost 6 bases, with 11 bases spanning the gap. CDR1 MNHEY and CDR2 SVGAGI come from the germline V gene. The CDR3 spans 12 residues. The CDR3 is CASSPQGREQYF. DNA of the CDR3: TGTGCCAGCAGTCCGCAGGGGCGCGAGCAGTACTTC.

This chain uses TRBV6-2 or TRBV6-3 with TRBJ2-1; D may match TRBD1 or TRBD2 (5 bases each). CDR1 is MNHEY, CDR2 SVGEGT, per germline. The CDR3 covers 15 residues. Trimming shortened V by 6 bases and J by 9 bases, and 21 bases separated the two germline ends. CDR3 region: CASSLRDPPSGEQFF. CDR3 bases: TGTGCCAGCAGCCTCCGGGACCCCCCCAGCGGTGAGCAGTTCTTC.